A single sample is the source of the 25 T cell receptor beta chains below, sequenced in a study of T cell repertoires in cytomegalovirus infection. TCRdb ran MiXCR on the reads and lists one entry per CDR3 protein. This table has about 320,000 distinct CDR3 sequences, around a tenth appearing once. Sequenced material: PBMCs. Every receptor here comes from a human donor in good health (CMV status not recorded). Some clones in this sample may be carry-over from other donors' samples.

This clonotype occurred a few times. V gene TRBV6-6 combines with J gene TRBJ2-1, with D possibly matching TRBD2 (5 bases). The germline V gene has CDR1 MNHNY and CDR2 SVGAGI (reference sequence). The CDR3 runs to 19 residues. Deletions cut 0 bases from V and 2 bases from J, with 20 bases between. Here the CDR3 DNA reads TGTGCCAGCAGTTACTCGAAGTCTGGCCAGCGGCCAACCTACAATGAGCAGTTCTTC. Its translation: CASSYSKSGQRPTYNEQFF.

The chain has TRBV19 and TRBJ2-2; a weak D match, TRBD1 (6 bases). This CDR3 comprises 15 residues. V dropped 1 base and J dropped 1 base, with 7 bases sitting between them. CDR1 and CDR2 from the germline V gene are LNHDA and SQIVND (reference sequence). CDR3: CASSIGTVNTGELFF. Written as DNA, the CDR3 is TGTGCCAGTAGTATAGGGACAGTGAACACCGGGGAGCTGTTTTTT.

The rearrangement joins TRBV7-3 to TRBJ1-1; D ambiguous. V dropped 3 bases and J dropped 1 base, with 6 bases sitting between them. Per germline, CDR1 SGHTA and CDR2 FQGTGA. The CDR3 length is 13 residues. The CDR3 nucleotides are TGTGCCAGCAGCTTCGACCCGAACACTGAAGCTTTCTTT. This gives the protein CASSFDPNTEAFF.

This clonotype has just a few counts. The chain has TRBV12-3 or TRBV12-4 and TRBJ2-4; 8 nucleotides line up with TRBD1. Losses at the gene ends were 3 bases for V and 8 bases for J; bases not matched to a gene: 9. CDR3 length: 15 amino acids. The CDR3 here is CASSFTGGFGDIQYF. For the CDR3, the DNA is TGTGCCAGCAGTTTCACAGGGGGATTCGGAGACATTCAGTACTTC.

The chain employs TRBV7-3 and TRBJ2-1, with 10 bases fitting TRBD2. The CDR3 length is 15 residues. Germline assignment: CDR1 SGHTA and CDR2 FQGTGA. V lost 5 bases and J lost 8; bases outside the gene matches: 9. The CDR3 is CASSPGLAAVDEQFF. The DNA of the CDR3 is TGTGCCAGCAGCCCCGGACTAGCGGCTGTGGATGAGCAGTTCTTC.

This chain uses TRBV12-3 or TRBV12-4 with TRBJ1-4; D possibly corresponds to TRBD1 (5 bases). V lost 4 bases to trimming and J lost 4 bases, with 10 bases between them. The CDR3 has 14 amino acids. CDR3 in amino acids: CASSSQAINEKLFF. As DNA, the CDR3 is TGTGCCAGCAGTTCACAGGCCATTAATGAAAAACTGTTTTTT.

In its sample, this clonotype was seen many times. The chain is built from TRBV12-5 and TRBJ1-1; D may be TRBD1 (5 bases). The CDR3 has 18 residues. Germline V CDR1 and CDR2: LGHNT, FRNRAP. V shed 1 base and J shed 1 base, with 19 bases lying between them. For the CDR3, the DNA is TGTGCTAGTGGTTTGGCTCAAGGGGTCCAGGGATCGAACACTGAAGCTTTCTTT. The encoded protein is CASGLAQGVQGSNTEAFF.

Turning to this clonotype: No conserved phenylalanine or tryptophan ends this CDR3, so it is likely a read error. The chain couples TRBV7-2 to TRBJ2-7; possible D gene TRBD1, 6 bases. The CDR3 is made up of 14 amino acids. V was shortened by 4 bases and J by 5 bases, with 15 bases between the two germline ends. Germline assignment: CDR1 SGHTA and CDR2 FQGNSA. CDR3 region: CASSSRTGRHEQYS. CDR3 DNA sequence: TGTGCCAGCAGCTCTCGAACAGGGAGACACGAGCAGTACTCC.

This clonotype was detected many times. V is TRBV12-3 or TRBV12-4 and J is TRBJ2-7; D possibly matches TRBD1 or TRBD2 (5 bases each). CDR3 length equals 14 residues. V lost 11 bases, J lost 0 bases, and 17 bases lay in between. This chain's CDR3 is CASQPGRNSYEQYF. CDR3 DNA sequence: TGTGCCTCCCAGCCGGGACGGAACTCCTACGAGCAGTACTTC.

This clonotype was observed a handful of times. This chain joins TRBV7-2 and TRBJ1-2, with 8 nucleotides matching TRBD1. Germline V lookup: CDR1 SGHTA, CDR2 FQGNSA. J lost 0 bases, V lost 5 bases, and 8 bases had no gene match. This CDR3 region has 16 residues. CDR3 loop: CASSQPDREANYGYTF. The CDR3 region has the DNA TGTGCCAGCAGCCAGCCGGACAGGGAGGCTAACTATGGCTACACCTTC.

The chain combines TRBV5-5 with TRBJ2-4; a possible D gene is TRBD1 (5 bases). The V end lost 0 bases, the J end lost 10 bases, and 11 bases lay between the germline ends. The CDR3 consists of 13 residues. Germline loops: CDR1 SGHKS, CDR2 YYEKEE (reference sequence). The CDR3 DNA reads TGTGCCAGCAGCTTGGGCAGGGTTACTATTCAGTACTTC. As protein: CASSLGRVTIQYF.

This clonotype was detected only a few times. This chain connects TRBV9 to TRBJ2-2, with a weak D call TRBD1 (6 bases). Germline V CDR1 and CDR2: SGDLS, YYNGEE. The CDR3 is made up of 14 amino acids. Trimming stripped 4 bases from V and 5 bases from J, with 12 bases between. The CDR3 bases are TGTGCCAGCAGCATGATACAGGGAACCGGGGAGCTGTTTTTT. Translating it yields CASSMIQGTGELFF.

V is TRBV6-2 or TRBV6-3 and J is TRBJ2-3; 11 bases line up with TRBD1. Trimming at V came to 6 bases and at J to 2 bases, leaving 10 bases not matched to a gene. The CDR3 length is 17 residues. Germline V gene sequence: CDR1 MNHEY, CDR2 SVGEGT. Here the CDR3 reads CASSSRDRGSPTDTQYF. The CDR3 DNA reads TGTGCCAGCAGCAGCCGGGACAGGGGGTCGCCCACAGATACGCAGTATTTT.

This clonotype has more than one count but fewer than ten. This chain connects TRBV10-3 to TRBJ2-3; TRBD1 matches at 7 bases. The junction had 12 bases not matched to a gene; V was cut back by 10 bases and J by 5 bases. The CDR3 runs 14 residues. Germline assignment: CDR1 ENHRY and CDR2 SYGVKD. For the CDR3, the DNA is TGTGCCACGTACCCCGGGACAGTAAAAGATACGCAGTATTTT. It encodes CATYPGTVKDTQYF.

This clonotype has just a few counts. This chain joins TRBV6-6 and TRBJ1-6; D call uncertain. The V gene lost 7 bases and the J gene lost 9 bases, with 13 bases spanning the gap. Germline assignment: CDR1 MNHNY and CDR2 SVGAGI (reference sequence). CDR3 length: 13 amino acids. CDR3 nucleotides: TGTGCCAGCACCCAAAGAGGTAGTTCACCCCTCCACTTT. Amino acids: CASTQRGSSPLHF.

This clonotype was counted at least ten times. The J gene is TRBJ1-6, the V gene TRBV7-9; D uncertain. V lost 3 bases and J lost 12, with 12 bases in between. Germline V gene lookup returns CDR1 SEHNR and CDR2 FQNEAQ (reference sequence). The CDR3 sequence is 13 residues long. The CDR3 here is CASSLKKDRPLHF. The CDR3 DNA reads as TGTGCCAGCAGCTTGAAGAAGGATCGACCCCTCCACTTT.

Many counts were recorded for this clonotype. The V gene is TRBV7-2, the J gene TRBJ1-3, with a tentative D call TRBD1 (5 bases). CDR1 SGHTA and CDR2 FQGNSA come from the germline V gene. The V end lost 5 bases, the J end lost 2 bases, and 10 bases lay between the germline ends. The CDR3 is 14 residues long. The CDR3 sequence is CASSPGGPGNTIYF. The CDR3 coding sequence is TGTGCCAGCAGCCCGGGGGGACCTGGAAACACCATATATTTT. Variable domain in full (rest from reference TRBV7-2 and TRBJ1-3): GAGVSQSPSNKVTEKGKDVELRCDPISGHTALYWYRQSLGQGLEFLIYFQGNSAPDKSGLPSDRFSAERTGGSVSTLTIQRTQQEDSAVYLCASSPGGPGNTIYFGEGSWLTVV.

Only a few counts were recorded for this clonotype. The chain links TRBV19 to TRBJ1-2; no clear D. Trimming removed 7 bases at V and 4 bases at J, with 19 bases between. CDR3 length: 15 amino acids. The germline CDR1 and CDR2 sequences are LNHDA and SQIVND (reference sequence). The CDR3 region is CASTLSITRGYGYTF. The CDR3 nucleotides read TGTGCCAGTACCCTATCCATCACACGTGGCTATGGCTACACCTTC.

This clonotype was observed at least ten times. This chain connects TRBV7-2 to TRBJ1-2, with D hard to call. V lost 8 bases and J lost 7, with 14 bases in between. Germline assignment: CDR1 SGHTA and CDR2 FQGNSA. The CDR3 loop spans 12 amino acids. The DNA of the CDR3 is TGTGCCAGCGGGAGGGCTCCCGGTGGCTACACCTTC. Amino acids: CASGRAPGGYTF.

Many counts were recorded for this clonotype. The V and J genes are TRBV7-2 and TRBJ2-1; 11 bases align to TRBD2. There are 13 residues in the CDR3. V dropped 1 base and J dropped 10; count of bases not matched to a gene: 0. Per germline, CDR1 SGHTA and CDR2 FQGNSA. The CDR3 loop is CASSLGLAGEQFF. In DNA, the CDR3 is TGTGCCAGCAGCTTAGGACTAGCGGGGGAGCAGTTCTTC.

This clonotype appeared a few times. This chain connects TRBV14 to TRBJ2-5; perhaps TRBD1 as D (6 bases). The V end was cut by 4 bases, the J end by 1 base, with 16 bases between. Germline values: CDR1 SGHDN, CDR2 FVKESK. The CDR3 length is 16 residues. As DNA, the CDR3 is TGTGCCAGCAGCCCAGGACAGCCCAAGATCCAAGAGACCCAGTACTTC. Translated, it gives CASSPGQPKIQETQYF.

In this sample, this clonotype turned up many times. This chain joins TRBV7-2 and TRBJ2-1, with 11 bases that match TRBD2. Trimming at V came to 6 bases and at J to 4 bases, leaving 5 bases not matched to a gene. The CDR3 is made up of 15 amino acids. Germline V gives CDR1 SGHTA, CDR2 FQGNSA. The CDR3 nucleotides are TGTGCCAGCAGTTTGTCTAGCGGGGGGTACAATGAGCAGTTCTTC. Translating gives CASSLSSGGYNEQFF. The whole variable domain, filled in from reference TRBV7-2 and TRBJ2-1, reads GAGVSQSPSNKVTEKGKDVELRCDPISGHTALYWYRQSLGQGLEFLIYFQGNSAPDKSGLPSDRFSAERTGGSVSTLTIQRTQQEDSAVYLCASSLSSGGYNEQFFGPGTRLTVL.

This rearrangement joins TRBV20-1 to TRBJ2-1; the D is unclear. The V end lost 6 bases, the J end lost 5 bases, and 17 bases lay between the germline ends. CDR1 DFQATT and CDR2 SNEGSKA come from the germline V gene (reference sequence). The CDR3 totals 14 residues. The DNA of the CDR3 is TGCAGTGCCCCTCCCCCGGGCCCCAACAATGAGCAGTTCTTC. Protein product: CSAPPPGPNNEQFF.

The V and J genes are TRBV7-4 and TRBJ2-5; a possible D gene is TRBD2 (5 bases). The V end was cut by 1 base, the J end by 4 bases, with 13 bases between. The CDR3 totals 15 residues. Per the germline V gene, CDR1 is SGHVT and CDR2 is SQSDAQ. In nucleotides, the CDR3 is TGTGCCAGCAGCTTAGGGGCCTCCGGGGTAGAGACCCAGTACTTC. This gives the protein CASSLGASGVETQYF.

The gene calls are TRBV12-3 or TRBV12-4 and TRBJ2-7, with D unclear. The CDR3 extends over 14 amino acids. V was shortened by 1 base and J by 3 bases, with 10 bases between the two germline ends. Here the CDR3 reads CASSLVPIHYEQYF. CDR3 nucleotides: TGTGCCAGCAGTTTAGTTCCGATCCACTACGAGCAGTACTTC.